The sequence of this TCR beta chain was determined in a study of T cell responses to AZD1222 COVID-19 vaccine. Study outcomes and limitations: It should be noted that donors were predominantly white British and more often female, and clonal diversity was possibly underestimated. A reported finding is that nearly half of spike-specific TCRs target unmutated variant regions.

TCRdb's table, derived via immunoSEQ multiplex PCR, lists solely in-frame clones and lacks some. The table shows about 140,000 clones, with more than 85% occurring only once. About this clone: Its specificity is not known.

The CDR3 covers 19 residues. CDR1 and CDR2 from the germline V gene are MRHNA and SNTAGT. With V trimmed by 0 bases and J by 1 base, 7 bases remained unmatched. The sequence was obtained from an adult who had recovered from COVID-19. The specimen comprised peripheral blood, sampled after recovery from COVID-19. The rearrangement uses TRBV6-4 and TRBJ2-3, with 13 bases aligning to TRBD2. The CDR3 bases are TGTGCCAGCAGTGACTCCCCCGGGACTAGCGGGACGGGCACAGATACGCAGTATTTT. This codes for CASSDSPGTSGTGTDTQYF.